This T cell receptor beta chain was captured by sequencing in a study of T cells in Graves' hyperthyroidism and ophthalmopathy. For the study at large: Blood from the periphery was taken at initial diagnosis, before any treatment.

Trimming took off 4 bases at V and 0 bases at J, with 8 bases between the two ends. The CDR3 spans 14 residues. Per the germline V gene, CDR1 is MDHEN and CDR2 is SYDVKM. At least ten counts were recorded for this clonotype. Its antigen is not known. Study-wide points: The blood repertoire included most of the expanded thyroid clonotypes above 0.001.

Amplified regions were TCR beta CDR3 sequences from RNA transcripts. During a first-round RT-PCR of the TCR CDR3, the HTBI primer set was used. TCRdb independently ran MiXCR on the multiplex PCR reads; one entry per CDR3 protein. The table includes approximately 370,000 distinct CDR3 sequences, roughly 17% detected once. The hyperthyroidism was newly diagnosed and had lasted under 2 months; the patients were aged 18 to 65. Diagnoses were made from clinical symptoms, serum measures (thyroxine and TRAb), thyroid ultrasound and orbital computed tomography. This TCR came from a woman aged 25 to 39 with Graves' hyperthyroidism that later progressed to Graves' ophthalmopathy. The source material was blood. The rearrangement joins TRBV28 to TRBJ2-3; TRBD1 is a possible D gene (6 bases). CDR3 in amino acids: CASSSGDSTDTQYF. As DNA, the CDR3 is TGTGCCAGCAGTTCAGGGGACAGCACAGATACGCAGTATTTT. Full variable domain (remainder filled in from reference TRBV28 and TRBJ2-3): DVKVTQSSRYLVKRTGEKVFLECVQDMDHENMFWYRQDPGLGLRLIYFSYDVKMKEKGDIPEGYSVSREKKERFSLILESASTNQTSMYLCASSSGDSTDTQYFGPGTRLTVL.